This T cell receptor beta chain appears in the sequencing data of a study of blood T cells in healthy people across ages. Across the whole study: Template switching retrieved approximately one barcoded beta molecule for each two T cells.

This clonotype was detected a few times. Its antigen remains unidentified. For every donor, a draw yielded around 10 milliliters of peripheral blood. The study, taken as a whole, reports: With age, beta diversity per million T cells declined roughly linearly, significantly by 40 to 50. Both naive CD4+ cell counts and diversity were greater in long-lived donors than in aged donors.

The use of a sample-barcoded 5' primer and a J-beta primer mix characterized a second PCR of 7 to 11 cycles. MiXCR was run by TCRdb on the 5' RACE reads, yielding one entry per CDR3 protein. Counted here are approximately 2,000,000 distinct CDR3 sequences, about two fifths occurring once; the ten biggest clones make up 20% to 25%. The CDR3 sequence is 15 residues long. Germline V gene sequence: CDR1 SNHLY, CDR2 FYNNEI. The chain has TRBV2 and TRBJ2-4; D unclear. TRBJ2-7 explains the end of the DNA better; the J call may be wrong. This receptor was identified in a human donor in good health. The sample comprised blood. In DNA form, the CDR3 reads TGTGCCAGCAGTGAATTCACTGTCTCTCTGTACGAGCAGTACTTC. Translating it yields CASSEFTVSLYEQYF.